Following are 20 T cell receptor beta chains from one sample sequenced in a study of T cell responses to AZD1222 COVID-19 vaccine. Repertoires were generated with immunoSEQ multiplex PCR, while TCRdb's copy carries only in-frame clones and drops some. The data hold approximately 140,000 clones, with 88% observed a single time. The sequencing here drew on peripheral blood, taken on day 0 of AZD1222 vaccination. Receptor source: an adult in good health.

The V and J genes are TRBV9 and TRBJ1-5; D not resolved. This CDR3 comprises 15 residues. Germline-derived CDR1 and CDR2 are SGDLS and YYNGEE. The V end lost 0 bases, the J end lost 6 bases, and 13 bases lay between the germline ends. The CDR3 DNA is TGTGCCAGCAGCGTAGCTGGAAGGGAGGGTCAGCCCCAGCATTTT. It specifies CASSVAGREGQPQHF.

CDR3 sequence reads: CASSPLATGDTDTQYF. CDR3 in DNA: TGCGCCAGCAGCCCCCTAGCTACGGGAGACACAGATACGCAGTATTTT. The J gene is TRBJ2-3, the V gene TRBV4-3, with D possibly being TRBD2 (6 bases). V lost 4 bases and J lost 2, with 16 bases in between. The CDR3 runs 16 residues. Per the germline V gene, CDR1 is LGHNA and CDR2 is YSLEER.

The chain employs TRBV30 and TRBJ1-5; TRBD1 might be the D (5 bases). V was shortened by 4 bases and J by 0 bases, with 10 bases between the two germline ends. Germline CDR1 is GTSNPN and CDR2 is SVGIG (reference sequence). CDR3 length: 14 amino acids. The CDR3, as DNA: TGTGCCTGGAATGGGGGGAATAGCAATCAGCCCCAGCATTTT. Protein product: CAWNGGNSNQPQHF.

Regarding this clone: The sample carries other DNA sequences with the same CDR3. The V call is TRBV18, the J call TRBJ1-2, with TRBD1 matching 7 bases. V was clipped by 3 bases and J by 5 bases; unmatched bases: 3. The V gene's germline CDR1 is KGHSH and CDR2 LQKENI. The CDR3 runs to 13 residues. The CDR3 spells CASSPRDSYGYTF. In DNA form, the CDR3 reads TGTGCCAGCTCACCCAGGGACAGTTATGGCTACACCTTC.

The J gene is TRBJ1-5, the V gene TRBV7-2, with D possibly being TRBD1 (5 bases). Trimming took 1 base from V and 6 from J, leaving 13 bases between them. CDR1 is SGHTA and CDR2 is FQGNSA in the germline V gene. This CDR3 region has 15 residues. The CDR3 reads CASSLVVGVGQPQHF. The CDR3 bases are TGTGCCAGCAGCTTAGTTGTAGGGGTGGGTCAGCCCCAGCATTTT.

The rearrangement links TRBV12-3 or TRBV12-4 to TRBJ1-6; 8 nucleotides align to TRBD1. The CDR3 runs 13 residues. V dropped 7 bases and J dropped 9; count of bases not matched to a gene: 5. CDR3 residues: CASKQGALSPLHF. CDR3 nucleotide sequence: TGTGCCAGCAAGCAGGGGGCGCTTTCACCCCTCCACTTT.

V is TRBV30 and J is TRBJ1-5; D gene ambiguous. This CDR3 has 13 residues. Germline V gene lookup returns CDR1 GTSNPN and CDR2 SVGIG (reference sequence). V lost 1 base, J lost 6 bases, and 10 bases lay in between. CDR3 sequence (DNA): TGTGCCTGGAGTGAGAACAGAGGTCAGCCCCAGCATTTT. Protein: CAWSENRGQPQHF.

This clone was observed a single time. The CDR3 loop reads CASSLGRSQETQYF. The CDR3 coding sequence is TGCGCCAGCAGCTTGGGGCGAAGCCAAGAGACCCAGTACTTC. The V and J genes are TRBV5-1 and TRBJ2-5, with D uncertain. Germline V gene sequence: CDR1 SGHRS, CDR2 YFSETQ. This CDR3 is built from 14 residues. V dropped 0 bases and J dropped 1 base, with 7 bases sitting between them.

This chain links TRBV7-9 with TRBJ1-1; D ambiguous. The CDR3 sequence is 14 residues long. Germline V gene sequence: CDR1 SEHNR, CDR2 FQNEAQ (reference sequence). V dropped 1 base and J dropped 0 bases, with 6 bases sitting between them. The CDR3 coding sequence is TGTGCCAGCAGCTTAGTCTCAGTGAACACTGAAGCTTTCTTT. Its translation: CASSLVSVNTEAFF.

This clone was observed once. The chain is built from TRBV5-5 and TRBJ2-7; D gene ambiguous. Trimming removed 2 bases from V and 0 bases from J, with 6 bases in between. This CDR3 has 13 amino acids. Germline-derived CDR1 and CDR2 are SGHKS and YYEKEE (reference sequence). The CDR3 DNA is TGTGCCAGCAGCTTCCCGGCCTCCTACGAGCAGTACTTC. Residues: CASSFPASYEQYF.

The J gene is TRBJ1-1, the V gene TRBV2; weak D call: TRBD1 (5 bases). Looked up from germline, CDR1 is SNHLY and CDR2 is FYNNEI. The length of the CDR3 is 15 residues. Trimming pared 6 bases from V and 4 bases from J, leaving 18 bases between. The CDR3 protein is CASRGDGGYSTEAFF. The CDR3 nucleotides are TGTGCCAGCAGAGGGGATGGAGGGTATAGCACTGAAGCTTTCTTT.

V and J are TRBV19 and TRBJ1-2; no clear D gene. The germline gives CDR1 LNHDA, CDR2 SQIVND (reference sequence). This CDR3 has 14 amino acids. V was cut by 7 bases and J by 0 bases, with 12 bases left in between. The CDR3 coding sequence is TGTGCCAGTACCCCAGGACCCACTAACTATGGCTACACCTTC. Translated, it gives CASTPGPTNYGYTF.

CDR3 loop: CASSLAEESYNEQFF. CDR3 bases: TGCGCCAGCAGCTTGGCCGAAGAGAGCTACAATGAGCAGTTCTTC. The chain has TRBV5-1 and TRBJ2-1, with D uncertain. CDR3 size: 15 residues. V lost 0 bases to trimming and J lost 3 bases, with 10 bases between them. CDR1 and CDR2 from the germline V gene are SGHRS and YFSETQ.

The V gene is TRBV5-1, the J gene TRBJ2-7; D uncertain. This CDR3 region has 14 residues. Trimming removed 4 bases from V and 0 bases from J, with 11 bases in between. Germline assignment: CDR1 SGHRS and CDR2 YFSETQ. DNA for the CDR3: TGCGCCAGCAGCGTACAAAGCAGCTCCTACGAGCAGTACTTC. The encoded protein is CASSVQSSSYEQYF.

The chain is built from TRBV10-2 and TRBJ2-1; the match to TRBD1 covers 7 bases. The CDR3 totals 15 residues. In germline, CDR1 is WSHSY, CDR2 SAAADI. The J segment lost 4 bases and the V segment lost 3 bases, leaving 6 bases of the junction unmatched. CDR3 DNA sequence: TGCGCCAGCAGTGACGGACGGACAGGTTACAATGAGCAGTTCTTC. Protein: CASSDGRTGYNEQFF.

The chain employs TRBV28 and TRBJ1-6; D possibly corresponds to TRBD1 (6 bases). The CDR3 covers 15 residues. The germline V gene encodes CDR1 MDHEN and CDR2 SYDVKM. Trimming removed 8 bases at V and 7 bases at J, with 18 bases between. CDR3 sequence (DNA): TGTGCCAGCGGGACTCAGGGGACGGGCAATTCACCCCTCCACTTT. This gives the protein CASGTQGTGNSPLHF.

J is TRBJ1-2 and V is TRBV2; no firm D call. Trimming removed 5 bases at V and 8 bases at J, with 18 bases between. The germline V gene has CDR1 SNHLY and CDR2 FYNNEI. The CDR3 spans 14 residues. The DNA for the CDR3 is TGTGCCAGCAGTTCCGTGGCCCAAACGAGCGGCTACACCTTC. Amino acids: CASSSVAQTSGYTF.

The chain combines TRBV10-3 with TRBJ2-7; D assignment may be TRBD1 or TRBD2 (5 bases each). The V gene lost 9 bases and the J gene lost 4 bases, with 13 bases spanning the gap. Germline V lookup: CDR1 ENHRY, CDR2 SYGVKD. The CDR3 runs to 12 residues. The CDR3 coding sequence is TGTGCCATTGCCGGGACGGCTTACGAGCAGTACTTC. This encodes CAIAGTAYEQYF.

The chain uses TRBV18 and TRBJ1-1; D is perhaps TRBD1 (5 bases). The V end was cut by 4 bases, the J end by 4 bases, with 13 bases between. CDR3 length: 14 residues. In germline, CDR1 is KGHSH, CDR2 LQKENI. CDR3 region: CASSLLKGSTEAFF. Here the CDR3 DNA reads TGTGCCAGCTCACTGCTAAAGGGGAGCACTGAAGCTTTCTTT.

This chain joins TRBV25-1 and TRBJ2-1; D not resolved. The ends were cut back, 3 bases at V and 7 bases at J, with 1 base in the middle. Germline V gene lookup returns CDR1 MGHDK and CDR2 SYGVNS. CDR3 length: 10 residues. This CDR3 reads CASSDNEQFF. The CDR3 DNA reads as TGTGCCAGCAGTGATAATGAGCAGTTCTTC.